The 27 T cell receptor beta chains below were found in one sample sequenced in a study of shared clonotypes between healthy human individuals. TCRdb's table, derived via immunoSEQ multiplex PCR, lists solely in-frame clones and lacks some. The table shows over 950,000 clones, with 60% to 80% occurring only once. Sequenced: memory CD4+ T cells from PBMCs. The subset is: CD45RA-negative fraction. These receptors originate from a man aged 18 to 35 in good health. Some clones in this sample may be carry-over from other donors' samples.

J is TRBJ2-7 and V is TRBV28, with TRBD2 identical over 8 bases. The CDR3 contains 14 residues. V shed 2 bases, J shed 3 bases, and the junction held 3 bases outside the gene matches. Germline V gene lookup returns CDR1 MDHEN and CDR2 SYDVKM. CDR3 nucleotide sequence: TGTGCCAGCAGTTTAAACGGGAGGGTCTACGAGCAGTACTTC. Translating it yields CASSLNGRVYEQYF.

The rearrangement links TRBV5-1 to TRBJ1-1, with D uncertain. CDR1 SGHRS and CDR2 YFSETQ come from the germline V gene. V lost 4 bases, J lost 3 bases, and 13 bases lay in between. The CDR3 is 14 residues long. In DNA form, the CDR3 reads TGCGCCAGCAGCCCCCACCGAACGGACACTGAAGCTTTCTTT. This translates into CASSPHRTDTEAFF. Full variable domain (missing parts from reference TRBV5-1 and TRBJ1-1): KAGVTQTPRYLIKTRGQQVTLSCSPISGHRSVSWYQQTPGQGLQFLFEYFSETQRNKGNFPGRFSGRQFSNSRSEMNVSTLELGDSALYLCASSPHRTDTEAFFGQGTRLTVV.

The chain employs TRBV5-1 and TRBJ2-2, with D perhaps matching TRBD2 (5 bases). Trimming cost V 4 bases and J 6 bases, with 13 bases left between them. Germline V gene data show CDR1 as SGHRS and CDR2 as YFSETQ. The CDR3 has 14 amino acids. The DNA for the CDR3 is TGCGCCAGCAGCCCTGACGGGGTGGCCGGGGAGCTGTTTTTT. It yields the protein CASSPDGVAGELFF.

The V call is TRBV11-3, the J call TRBJ2-7; 12 bases are a match to TRBD1. CDR3 length equals 15 residues. CDR1 is SGHNT, CDR2 YENEEA, per germline. V lost 5 bases to trimming and J lost 6 bases; unmatched junction nucleotides: 8. The CDR3 loop reads CASSLGTGGWGEQYF. The CDR3 DNA reads as TGTGCCAGCAGCCTCGGGACAGGGGGCTGGGGCGAGCAGTACTTC.

The rearrangement uses TRBV2 and TRBJ2-7, with D possibly being TRBD1 (5 bases). CDR3 size: 11 residues. CDR1 is SNHLY and CDR2 is FYNNEI in the germline V gene. The V end lost 7 bases, the J end lost 6 bases, and 10 bases lay between the germline ends. Here the CDR3 reads CASNVRGEQYF. CDR3 coding DNA: TGTGCCAGCAATGTTAGGGGCGAGCAGTACTTC.

This chain joins TRBV2 and TRBJ1-5; D unclear. Trimming removed 7 bases from V and 2 bases from J, with 12 bases in between. Germline V CDR1 and CDR2: SNHLY, FYNNEI. The CDR3 contains 14 residues. The CDR3 region is CASTQEGGNQPQHF. In DNA form, the CDR3 reads TGTGCCAGCACCCAGGAGGGAGGCAATCAGCCCCAGCATTTT.

This clone occurred a few times. The gene calls are TRBV5-6 and TRBJ1-2; D possibly corresponds to TRBD1 (6 bases). Trimming left V 0 bases short and J 11 bases short, with 14 bases between. The germline CDR1 and CDR2 sequences are SGHDT and YYEEEE. This CDR3 has 13 residues. Written as DNA, the CDR3 is TGTGCCAGCAGCTTGGGCAGGGGCTTAATGTACACCTTC. Its protein is CASSLGRGLMYTF.

This clone has more than one count but fewer than ten. The chain uses TRBV6-6 and TRBJ2-7; D is ambiguous. V was cut by 6 bases and J by 2 bases, with 11 bases left in between. Germline CDR1 is MNHNY and CDR2 is SVGAGI (reference sequence). This CDR3 has 13 amino acids. For the CDR3, the DNA is TGTGCCAGCAGCGTCGGGCCCGCCTACGAGCAGTACTTC. This translates into CASSVGPAYEQYF.

The V call is TRBV10-3, the J call TRBJ1-3; 10 bases map to TRBD1. This CDR3 has 19 residues. Germline V gene data show CDR1 as ENHRY and CDR2 as SYGVKD. Germline trimming cut 4 bases from V and 4 bases from J; bases unmatched to any gene: 16. CDR3 bases: TGTGCCATCAGTGTGATACCGGGACAGGGGATGGAGAAGGGAAACACCATATATTTT. Its protein product is CAISVIPGQGMEKGNTIYF.

With respect to this clone: Within the sample, other DNA sequences also encode this same CDR3. The chain links TRBV28 to TRBJ2-3; 7 bases match TRBD2. The CDR3 runs to 13 residues. CDR1 and CDR2 (germline): MDHEN, SYDVKM. Trimming removed 8 bases from V and 0 bases from J; junction bases left unmatched: 2. The CDR3 DNA is TGTGCCAGCCGGGGGGTTAGCACAGATACGCAGTATTTT. Its translation is CASRGVSTDTQYF.

This clone was seen a handful of times. The chain has TRBV14 and TRBJ2-7; 12 bases match TRBD2. Germline V gives CDR1 SGHDN, CDR2 FVKESK. The CDR3 loop spans 20 amino acids. Trimming took 3 bases from V and 1 from J; bases not matched to a gene: 16. The chain's CDR3 is CASSHRKGGTTSGRSYEQYF. The CDR3 DNA reads TGTGCCAGCAGCCACCGCAAGGGGGGGACAACTAGCGGGAGGTCCTACGAGCAGTACTTC.

The genes are TRBV5-6 and TRBJ1-2; D is ambiguous. The germline V and J ends were trimmed by 3 bases and 4 bases, with 10 bases remaining between them. CDR3 length: 13 residues. In germline, CDR1 is SGHDT, CDR2 YYEEEE. The CDR3 spells CASSSTPVYGYTF. The CDR3 region has the DNA TGTGCCAGCAGCTCGACACCGGTCTATGGCTACACCTTC.

This clone was counted between two and nine times. The gene calls are TRBV7-2 and TRBJ1-5; possibly TRBD1 for D (5 bases). Between the trimmed V and J ends, which lost 2 bases and 5 bases, there was a span of 19 bases. This CDR3 has 17 amino acids. Per the germline V gene, CDR1 is SGHTA and CDR2 is FQGNSA. CDR3 protein: CASSLPFRGVGDQPQHF. CDR3 bases: TGTGCCAGCAGCTTACCTTTCAGAGGGGTAGGTGATCAGCCCCAGCATTTT.

This clone was seen only a few times. The chain is built from TRBV10-3 and TRBJ2-1, with TRBD2 identical over 8 bases. The CDR3 consists of 15 residues. Unmatched junction bases numbered 1, after V lost 2 bases and J lost 1 base. Germline lookup yields CDR1 ENHRY and CDR2 SYGVKD. CDR3 in amino acids: CAISEPGGSYNEQFF. CDR3 DNA sequence: TGTGCCATCAGTGAGCCGGGAGGGTCCTACAATGAGCAGTTCTTC.

Comments on this clone: Within the sample, other DNA sequences also encode this same CDR3. This chain joins TRBV29-1 and TRBJ2-5, with D unclear. V dropped 4 bases and J dropped 2 bases, with 5 bases sitting between them. The germline gives CDR1 SQVTM, CDR2 ANQGSEA. The CDR3 is made up of 11 amino acids. The CDR3 nucleotides read TGCAGCGTTGTAGAGCAAGAGACCCAGTACTTC. Translating gives CSVVEQETQYF.

This clone was counted a single time. This specimen includes other DNA sequences encoding the same CDR3. The chain employs TRBV6-1 and TRBJ2-3; 8 positions match TRBD1. This CDR3 comprises 15 residues. Looked up from germline, CDR1 is MNHNS and CDR2 is SASEGT. V was clipped by 3 bases and J by 4 bases; unmatched bases: 6. The CDR3 bases are TGTGCCAGCAGTGAGGTTTCAGGGGGCGCAGATACGCAGTATTTT. It encodes CASSEVSGGADTQYF.

The chain uses TRBV15 and TRBJ2-1, with 7 bases that match TRBD2. From germline, CDR1 is LNHNV and CDR2 YYDKDF (reference sequence). This CDR3 is 12 amino acids long. Trimming took 6 bases from V and 9 from J; bases not matched to a gene: 5. The CDR3 here is CATSRTRGEQFF. The DNA of the CDR3 is TGTGCCACCAGTAGGACTAGGGGTGAGCAGTTCTTC.

This clone was counted only a few times. The chain carries TRBV6-6 and TRBJ2-5, with D maybe TRBD2 (5 bases). Trimming took 6 bases from V and 1 from J, leaving 15 bases between them. Germline loops: CDR1 MNHNY, CDR2 SVGAGI (reference sequence). The CDR3 is made up of 15 amino acids. The DNA of the CDR3 is TGTGCCAGCAGACCCACACTAGTACCCCAAGAGACCCAGTACTTC. As protein: CASRPTLVPQETQYF.

The gene calls are TRBV28 and TRBJ1-4, with D maybe TRBD1 (6 bases). V was clipped by 6 bases and J by 0 bases, with 14 bases between them. CDR3 length: 16 amino acids. Germline lookup yields CDR1 MDHEN and CDR2 SYDVKM. CDR3 sequence reads: CASSLLQGPTNEKLFF. The CDR3 nucleotides read TGTGCCAGCAGCCTATTACAGGGCCCAACTAATGAAAAACTGTTTTTT.

This chain joins TRBV19 and TRBJ1-2; D is undetermined. From germline, CDR1 is LNHDA and CDR2 SQIVND (reference sequence). The CDR3 spans 12 residues. Trimming left V 4 bases short and J 5 bases short, with 8 bases between. DNA of the CDR3: TGTGCCAGTAGTAAACGGCTGTATGGCTACACCTTC. This sequence encodes CASSKRLYGYTF.

This chain links TRBV18 with TRBJ1-1; no definite D call. The CDR3 spans 13 residues. Germline V gene sequence: CDR1 KGHSH, CDR2 LQKENI. Trimming took off 4 bases at V and 6 bases at J, with 12 bases between the two ends. Written as DNA, the CDR3 is TGTGCCAGCTCACTATCGATCGGTGCTGAAGCTTTCTTT. As protein: CASSLSIGAEAFF. The full variable domain, rest sourced from reference TRBV18 and TRBJ1-1, is NAGVMQNPRHLVRRRGQEARLRCSPMKGHSHVYWYRQLPEEGLKFMVYLQKENIIDESGMPKERFSAEFPKEGPSILRIQQVVRGDSAAYFCASSLSIGAEAFFGQGTRLTVV.

Only a few counts were recorded for this clone. With only one base between it and a far larger clone, this is likely a read error. Other nucleotide sequences in the sample specify the same CDR3. This rearrangement joins TRBV5-4 to TRBJ1-2; no clear D. In germline, CDR1 is SGHNT, CDR2 YYREEE (reference sequence). V lost 0 bases to trimming and J lost 4 bases, with 4 bases between them. The CDR3 consists of 12 residues. CDR3 bases: TGTGCCAGCAGCTTGGAGACCTATGGCTACACCTTC. Protein: CASSLETYGYTF.

The V gene is TRBV18, the J gene TRBJ2-5; 13 bases are shared with TRBD2. Looked up from germline, CDR1 is KGHSH and CDR2 is LQKENI. Trimming removed 4 bases from V and 2 bases from J; junction bases left unmatched: 10. This CDR3 region has 18 residues. The CDR3 region is CASSLGPGLAGFQETQYF. DNA of the CDR3: TGTGCCAGCTCACTTGGCCCGGGACTAGCGGGATTTCAAGAGACCCAGTACTTC.

CDR3: CASSDQGGSTEAFF. In nucleotides, the CDR3 is TGTGCCAGCAGCGATCAAGGGGGGAGCACTGAAGCTTTCTTT. This chain connects TRBV7-3 to TRBJ1-1; a possible D gene is TRBD1 (6 bases). Germline V gene sequence: CDR1 SGHTA, CDR2 FQGTGA. The CDR3 loop spans 14 amino acids. The germline V and J ends were trimmed by 5 bases and 4 bases, with 14 bases remaining between them.

This clone was recorded a few times. The chain recombines TRBV30 with TRBJ2-2; D may be TRBD1 or TRBD2 (5 bases each). Germline CDR1 is GTSNPN and CDR2 is SVGIG (reference sequence). This CDR3 comprises 16 residues. V was pared by 5 bases and J by 2 bases, with 18 bases between. The DNA for the CDR3 is TGTGCCTGGCAGAGAAGGGGTGGGGGAAACACCGGGGAGCTGTTTTTT. Encoded protein: CAWQRRGGGNTGELFF.

The chain carries TRBV2 and TRBJ1-3; 7 bases line up with TRBD1. Germline assignment: CDR1 SNHLY and CDR2 FYNNEI. The CDR3 is 14 residues long. Trimming removed 4 bases from V and 2 bases from J; junction bases left unmatched: 2. The DNA for the CDR3 is TGTGCCAGCAGTGGGACAGGTCCTGGAAACACCATATATTTT. Translation: CASSGTGPGNTIYF.

The chain carries TRBV4-1 and TRBJ2-1; TRBD2 matches at 8 bases. Germline-derived CDR1 and CDR2 are MGHRA and YSYEKL. V trimming: 1 base; J trimming: 4 bases; junction bases outside the gene matches: 6. CDR3 length equals 16 residues. DNA for the CDR3: TGCGCCAGCAGCCAAGTCCGCACGGGAGGGTACAATGAGCAGTTCTTC. This sequence encodes CASSQVRTGGYNEQFF.